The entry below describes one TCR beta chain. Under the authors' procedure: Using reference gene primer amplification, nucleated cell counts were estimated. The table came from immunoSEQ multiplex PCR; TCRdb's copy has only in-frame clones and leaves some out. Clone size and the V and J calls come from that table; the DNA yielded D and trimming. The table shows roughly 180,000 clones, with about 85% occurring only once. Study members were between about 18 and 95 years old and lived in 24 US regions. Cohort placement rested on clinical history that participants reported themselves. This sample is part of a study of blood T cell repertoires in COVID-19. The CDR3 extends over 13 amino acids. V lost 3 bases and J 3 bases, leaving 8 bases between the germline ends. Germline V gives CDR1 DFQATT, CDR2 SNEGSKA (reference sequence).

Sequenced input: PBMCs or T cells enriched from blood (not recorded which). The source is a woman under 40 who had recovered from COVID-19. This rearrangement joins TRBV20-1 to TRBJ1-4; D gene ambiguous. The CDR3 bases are TGCAGTGCTAGTTCGGGTCCTAATGAAAAACTGTTTTTT. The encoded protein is CSASSGPNEKLFF.